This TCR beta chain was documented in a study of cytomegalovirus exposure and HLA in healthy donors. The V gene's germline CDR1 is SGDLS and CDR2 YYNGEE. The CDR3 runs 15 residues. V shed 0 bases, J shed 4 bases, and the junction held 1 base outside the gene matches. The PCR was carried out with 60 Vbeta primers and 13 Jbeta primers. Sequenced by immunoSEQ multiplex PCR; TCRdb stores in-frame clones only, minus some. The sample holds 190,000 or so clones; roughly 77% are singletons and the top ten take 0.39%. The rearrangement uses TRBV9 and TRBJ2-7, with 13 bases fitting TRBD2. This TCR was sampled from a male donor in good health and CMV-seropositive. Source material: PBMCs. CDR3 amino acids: CASSVGTSGGYEQYF. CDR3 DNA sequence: TGTGCCAGCAGCGTAGGGACTAGCGGGGGATACGAGCAGTACTTC.